One sample yielded the 21 T cell receptor beta chains listed below, sequenced in a study of cytomegalovirus exposure and HLA in healthy donors. PCR amplification relied on 60 Vbeta primers (plus 13 Jbeta primers). Produced via immunoSEQ multiplex PCR; TCRdb's table is partial and in-frame only. The repertoire consists of over 150,000 clones, with around 80% occurring once and the leading ten covering 1%. The sequencing input was PBMCs. The receptors originated from a woman between 50 and 59 years old in good health and CMV-seropositive.

This chain joins TRBV29-1 and TRBJ1-1, with TRBD1 identical over 8 bases. The CDR3 contains 18 residues. Germline CDR1 reads SQVTM; CDR2 reads ANQGSEA. The J segment lost 0 bases and the V segment lost 1 base, leaving 13 bases of the junction unmatched. The CDR3 loop is CSVEGSGTGLYMNTEAFF. In nucleotides, the CDR3 is TGCAGCGTTGAAGGTTCCGGGACAGGTCTTTATATGAACACTGAAGCTTTCTTT.

This clone has only one observation. The V call is TRBV2, the J call TRBJ2-3; tentatively, D is TRBD1 (5 bases). Trimming pared 9 bases from V and 1 base from J, leaving 20 bases between. The CDR3 sequence is 16 residues long. Germline V gene sequence: CDR1 SNHLY, CDR2 FYNNEI. CDR3 sequence reads: CASRTRGQGGTDTQYF. CDR3 DNA sequence: TGTGCCAGTCGTACTCGTGGGCAGGGTGGCACAGATACGCAGTATTTT.

The chain recombines TRBV19 with TRBJ2-2; D is perhaps TRBD1 (5 bases). The CDR3 covers 14 residues. The germline V and J ends were trimmed by 7 bases and 0 bases, with 9 bases remaining between them. Germline CDR1 reads LNHDA; CDR2 reads SQIVND (reference sequence). CDR3 amino acids: CASKDTANTGELFF. The DNA for the CDR3 is TGTGCCAGTAAGGACACAGCGAACACCGGGGAGCTGTTTTTT.

The CDR3 bases are TGTGCCAGCAGTGAAGCCGATACCTACGAGCAGTACTTC. Translation gives CASSEADTYEQYF. This chain joins TRBV2 and TRBJ2-5, with D hard to call. The J call could be wrong; TRBJ2-7 is a better fit for the DNA end. The CDR3 has 13 residues. Germline CDR1 and CDR2: SNHLY and FYNNEI.

J is TRBJ2-2 and V is TRBV11-3; 7 bases are shared with TRBD1. Germline V gives CDR1 SGHNT, CDR2 YENEEA. Trimming at V came to 4 bases and at J to 0 bases, leaving 2 bases not matched to a gene. This CDR3 spans 15 amino acids. The CDR3 loop reads CASSSGTANTGELFF. CDR3 nucleotide sequence: TGTGCCAGCAGCTCCGGGACAGCGAACACCGGGGAGCTGTTTTTT.

This clone has more than one count but fewer than ten. V and J are TRBV6-5 and TRBJ2-3; 9 bases align to TRBD1. J was trimmed by 4 bases and V by 7 bases; bases with no gene match: 6. The CDR3 is 14 amino acids. CDR1 is MNHEY and CDR2 is SVGAGI in the germline V gene. The CDR3 nucleotides are TGTGCCAGCAAGGGACAGGGAGGTTCAGATACGCAGTATTTT. Protein sequence: CASKGQGGSDTQYF.

The chain is built from TRBV5-6 and TRBJ2-5; the D gene is possibly TRBD1 (6 bases). The CDR3 runs to 13 residues. Germline CDR1 is SGHDT and CDR2 is YYEEEE. V was trimmed by 5 bases and J by 5 bases, leaving 13 bases between them. The CDR3 loop is CASSQGPLETQYF. The CDR3 DNA follows: TGTGCCAGCAGTCAGGGGCCTCTGGAGACCCAGTACTTC.

This chain connects TRBV12-5 to TRBJ2-1, with 11 nucleotides matching TRBD1. Losses at the gene ends were 4 bases for V and 6 bases for J; bases not matched to a gene: 5. The CDR3 length is 15 residues. CDR1 is LGHNT, CDR2 FRNRAP, per germline. The CDR3 DNA follows: TGTGCTAGTGGTTCGGGACAGGGGGTCGGCAATGAGCAGTTCTTC. Translated, it gives CASGSGQGVGNEQFF.

The CDR3 loop is CASSLAEGMNTEAFF. DNA for the CDR3: TGCGCCAGCAGCTTGGCGGAGGGAATGAACACTGAAGCTTTCTTT. V usage is TRBV5-1 and J usage is TRBJ1-1; D is ambiguous. The CDR3 spans 15 residues. Germline lookup yields CDR1 SGHRS and CDR2 YFSETQ. The germline V and J ends were trimmed by 0 bases and 0 bases, with 9 bases remaining between them.

The chain carries TRBV4-1 and TRBJ1-1, with 8 nucleotides matching TRBD1. Germline V gene lookup returns CDR1 MGHRA and CDR2 YSYEKL. The CDR3 runs 14 residues. Trimming at V came to 3 bases and at J to 5 bases, leaving 5 bases not matched to a gene. CDR3 region: CASSQVDRETEAFF. CDR3 in DNA: TGCGCCAGCAGCCAGGTGGACAGGGAGACTGAAGCTTTCTTT.

This chain connects TRBV7-9 to TRBJ1-2; D perhaps matches TRBD1 (6 bases). The germline CDR1 and CDR2 sequences are SEHNR and FQNEAQ (reference sequence). The CDR3 is made up of 15 amino acids. V shed 3 bases and J shed 0 bases, with 11 bases lying between them. CDR3 region: CASSLGAGANYGYTF. For the CDR3, the DNA is TGTGCCAGCAGCTTGGGGGCAGGGGCTAACTATGGCTACACCTTC.

This clone was recorded a few times. The chain is built from TRBV9 and TRBJ1-1; TRBD1 might be the D (5 bases). This CDR3 has 15 residues. Germline V gene lookup returns CDR1 SGDLS and CDR2 YYNGEE. V lost 0 bases to trimming and J lost 0 bases, with 9 bases between them. The CDR3 protein is CASSVDAGLNTEAFF. Here the CDR3 DNA reads TGTGCCAGCAGCGTAGACGCGGGACTGAACACTGAAGCTTTCTTT.

This chain connects TRBV28 to TRBJ2-3, with 11 nucleotides matching TRBD2. Trimming removed 4 bases from V and 0 bases from J; junction bases left unmatched: 0. This CDR3 comprises 15 residues. Germline V CDR1 and CDR2: MDHEN, SYDVKM. CDR3 nucleotides: TGTGCCAGCAGTTCTAGCGGGAGGAGCACAGATACGCAGTATTTT. Its protein product is CASSSSGRSTDTQYF.

The chain carries TRBV5-6 and TRBJ2-7; D is possibly TRBD1 (5 bases). The CDR3 is 14 amino acids. V lost 0 bases to trimming and J lost 0 bases, with 7 bases between them. CDR1 and CDR2 from the germline V gene are SGHDT and YYEEEE. The CDR3 nucleotides are TGTGCCAGCAGCTTGGGGACAAACTCCTACGAGCAGTACTTC. Protein: CASSLGTNSYEQYF. Full variable domain (remainder filled in from reference TRBV5-6 and TRBJ2-7): DAGVTQSPTHLIKTRGQQVTLRCSPKSGHDTVSWYQQALGQGPQFIFQYYEEEERQRGNFPDRFSGHQFPNYSSELNVNALLLGDSALYLCASSLGTNSYEQYFGPGTRLTVT.

The chain combines TRBV18 with TRBJ1-4; weak D call: TRBD1 (5 bases). The germline V gene has CDR1 KGHSH and CDR2 LQKENI. The CDR3 contains 15 residues. Trimming shortened V by 1 base and J by 0 bases, and 6 bases separated the two germline ends. The chain's CDR3 is CASSPRGATNEKLFF. The CDR3 nucleotides are TGTGCCAGCTCACCACGGGGGGCAACTAATGAAAAACTGTTTTTT.

CDR3: CAWDSRGTNYGYTF. In DNA form, the CDR3 reads TGTGCCTGGGATTCCAGGGGGACTAACTATGGCTACACCTTC. This chain uses TRBV30 with TRBJ1-2; 7 bases align to TRBD1. Germline lookup yields CDR1 GTSNPN and CDR2 SVGIG (reference sequence). This CDR3 region has 14 residues. J lost 0 bases, V lost 5 bases, and 6 bases had no gene match.

The rearrangement links TRBV30 to TRBJ1-4, with D possibly being TRBD1 (6 bases). Germline CDR1 is GTSNPN and CDR2 is SVGIG (reference sequence). Trimming shortened V by 0 bases and J by 8 bases, and 16 bases separated the two germline ends. The CDR3 has 15 amino acids. CDR3 coding DNA: TGTGCCTGGAGTGTACGAGGGGGTCATCGGGAAAAACTGTTTTTT. Its protein product is CAWSVRGGHREKLFF.

The chain is built from TRBV29-1 and TRBJ2-7; possibly TRBD2 for D (6 bases). V was shortened by 5 bases and J by 5 bases, with 34 bases between the two germline ends. CDR1 is SQVTM and CDR2 is ANQGSEA in the germline V gene. CDR3 size: 19 residues. The DNA for the CDR3 is TGCAGCGTTCCGAAGGAAAATCGTCTAGGTATAGCGGCGAGGAACGAGCAGTACTTC. The encoded protein is CSVPKENRLGIAARNEQYF.

The V gene is TRBV7-2, the J gene TRBJ2-1, with TRBD2 identical over 9 bases. Trimming took 5 bases from V and 7 from J; bases not matched to a gene: 12. The CDR3 is 16 amino acids. Germline CDR1 reads SGHTA; CDR2 reads FQGNSA. The CDR3 DNA follows: TGTGCCAGCAGCCGGCAAGCGGGAGGAGGGTTAAATGAGCAGTTCTTC. Translated: CASSRQAGGGLNEQFF.

This rearrangement joins TRBV7-9 to TRBJ1-1, with D possibly matching TRBD1 (6 bases). CDR1 and CDR2 (germline): SEHNR, FQNEAQ (reference sequence). The CDR3 has 12 amino acids. V lost 5 bases, J lost 8 bases, and 12 bases lay in between. CDR3 DNA sequence: TGTGCCAGCAGCCCCCGACAGGAGGAAGCTTTCTTT. This gives the protein CASSPRQEEAFF.

The gene calls are TRBV15 and TRBJ2-5, with D tentatively TRBD1 (5 bases). Germline V gene sequence: CDR1 LNHNV, CDR2 YYDKDF (reference sequence). Deletions cut 3 bases from V and 4 bases from J, with 12 bases between. The CDR3 has 14 residues. The CDR3 DNA reads as TGTGCCACCAGCAGTACAGGCCACGGAGAGACCCAGTACTTC. Its translation is CATSSTGHGETQYF.